Presented here are 21 T cell receptor beta chains from one specimen sequenced in a study of technical replicates of blood from several donors. The table came from immunoSEQ multiplex PCR; TCRdb's copy has only in-frame clones and leaves some out. The table lists 58,000 or so clones, about 90% of them singletons. The source material was PBMCs. These receptors were obtained from a human donor in good health. Some clones in this sample may be carry-over from other donors' samples.

CDR3: CSVDFSGSYEQYF. The CDR3 coding sequence is TGCAGCGTTGATTTCTCAGGCTCCTACGAGCAGTACTTC. The chain is built from TRBV29-1 and TRBJ2-7; D is undetermined. CDR3 length: 13 amino acids. CDR1 and CDR2 from the germline V gene are SQVTM and ANQGSEA. The V end was cut by 3 bases, the J end by 0 bases, with 9 bases between.

The chain uses TRBV4-1 and TRBJ1-5, with D possibly TRBD1 on 5 matching bases. The CDR3 has 17 amino acids. Looked up from germline, CDR1 is MGHRA and CDR2 is YSYEKL. Trimming took 4 bases from V and 2 from J, leaving 18 bases between them. CDR3 sequence: CASSLASGVTGNQPQHF. In DNA, the CDR3 is TGCGCCAGCAGCCTCGCTTCGGGGGTAACAGGCAATCAGCCCCAGCATTTT.

As concerns this clone: Within the sample, other DNA sequences also encode this same CDR3. V and J are TRBV6-5 and TRBJ1-2; 8 positions match TRBD1. The CDR3 is 15 residues long. The ends lost 3 bases at V and 2 bases at J; junction bases unmatched: 5. Germline assignment: CDR1 MNHEY and CDR2 SVGAGI. The CDR3 DNA is TGTGCCAGCAGTTATTCCAGACAGGGGAACTATGGCTACACCTTC. Amino acids: CASSYSRQGNYGYTF.

This clone was counted a few times. The chain joins TRBV6-1 to TRBJ2-7; TRBD1 aligns across 9 bases. This CDR3 has 16 residues. Germline-derived CDR1 and CDR2 are MNHNS and SASEGT. The J segment lost 7 bases and the V segment lost 1 base, leaving 11 bases of the junction unmatched. As DNA, the CDR3 is TGTGCCAGCAGTGAAGGACAACAGGGGGCGCTTTGGGAGCAGTACTTC. Translated: CASSEGQQGALWEQYF.

This clone was observed once. The chain couples TRBV19 to TRBJ2-6; the match to TRBD2 covers 11 bases. The CDR3 runs 20 residues. The V gene's germline CDR1 is LNHDA and CDR2 SQIVND (reference sequence). Losses at the gene ends were 8 bases for V and 2 bases for J; bases not matched to a gene: 17. CDR3 residues: CASGEVAGLAVLAGANVLTF. The CDR3 DNA sequence: TGTGCCAGTGGCGAGGTAGCGGGACTAGCGGTTCTTGCTGGGGCCAACGTCCTGACTTTC.

The chain combines TRBV5-4 with TRBJ1-1, with D possibly matching TRBD1 (6 bases). V lost 7 bases, J lost 5 bases, and 18 bases lay in between. The CDR3 spans 14 residues. Germline-derived CDR1 and CDR2 are SGHNT and YYREEE (reference sequence). The CDR3 here is CASSGGGRNTEAFF. In DNA, the CDR3 is TGTGCCAGCTCCGGGGGGGGGCGGAATACTGAAGCTTTCTTT.

The chain carries TRBV7-2 and TRBJ2-1, with D hard to call. The germline V and J ends were trimmed by 5 bases and 2 bases, with 7 bases remaining between them. Germline lookup yields CDR1 SGHTA and CDR2 FQGNSA. CDR3 length: 13 residues. CDR3 region: CASSLSPYNEQFF. The CDR3 nucleotides are TGTGCCAGCAGCCTGAGCCCCTACAATGAGCAGTTCTTC.

The V gene is TRBV7-6, the J gene TRBJ2-1; 11 nucleotides line up with TRBD2. V dropped 5 bases and J dropped 1; count of bases not matched to a gene: 4. The CDR3 has 16 residues. Germline V gene sequence: CDR1 SGHVS, CDR2 FNYEAQ. CDR3 protein: CASSPLAGASYNEQFF. CDR3 nucleotides: TGTGCCAGCAGCCCACTAGCGGGGGCTTCCTACAATGAGCAGTTCTTC.

This chain uses TRBV4-3 with TRBJ2-7; TRBD2 matches at 11 bases. The CDR3 has 18 amino acids. Germline loops: CDR1 LGHNA, CDR2 YSLEER. V trimming: 6 bases; J trimming: 2 bases; junction bases outside the gene matches: 15. The CDR3 protein is CASSSRLSSGRTPYEQYF. CDR3 bases: TGCGCCAGCAGTAGCCGGTTGTCTAGCGGGAGGACCCCCTACGAGCAGTACTTC.

This chain connects TRBV6-8 to TRBJ2-3; 13 bases map to TRBD2. After removal of 8 bases from V and 4 bases from J, the junction contained 15 bases not matched to a gene. Germline CDR1 and CDR2: MNHGY and SAAAGT. This CDR3 comprises 18 residues. In nucleotides, the CDR3 is TGTGCCAGCCGGGGACGGACTAGCGGGAGATCTCGGCCAGATACGCAGTATTTT. Its translation is CASRGRTSGRSRPDTQYF.

This sequence joins TRBV7-2 and TRBJ2-1; 9 bases are a match to TRBD2. The CDR3 contains 14 residues. V was pared by 5 bases and J by 6 bases, with 5 bases of the junction left unmatched. The germline V gene encodes CDR1 SGHTA and CDR2 FQGNSA. The CDR3, as DNA: TGTGCCAGCAGCCAAGCGGGGGGTCTCAATGAGCAGTTCTTC. The encoded protein is CASSQAGGLNEQFF.

This rearrangement joins TRBV7-2 to TRBJ2-5; 7 nucleotides agree with TRBD1. J lost 2 bases, V lost 1 base, and 4 bases had no gene match. The CDR3 contains 15 residues. Germline V gene data show CDR1 as SGHTA and CDR2 as FQGNSA. Here the CDR3 reads CASSLGQTGQETQYF. The DNA for the CDR3 is TGTGCCAGCAGCTTAGGACAGACAGGGCAAGAGACCCAGTACTTC.

The chain employs TRBV6-4 and TRBJ2-6; D not certain. The V gene's germline CDR1 is MRHNA and CDR2 SNTAGT. V was pared by 3 bases and J by 3 bases, with 12 bases between. CDR3 length: 16 amino acids. Here the CDR3 DNA reads TGTGCCAGCAGTGAGACGGCGGAGAGTGGGGCCAACGTCCTGACTTTC. This translates into CASSETAESGANVLTF.

This chain uses TRBV25-1 with TRBJ2-3, with 8 positions matching TRBD2. Germline CDR1 reads MGHDK; CDR2 reads SYGVNS. V lost 4 bases and J lost 5; bases outside the gene matches: 5. The CDR3 spans 14 residues. The CDR3 nucleotides read TGTGCCAGCAGTGGTCACGGGAGGGGAGATACGCAGTATTTT. Amino acid sequence: CASSGHGRGDTQYF.

The chain joins TRBV6-6 to TRBJ2-7; TRBD1 might be the D (5 bases). Trimming stripped 4 bases from V and 2 bases from J, with 18 bases between. The CDR3 extends over 16 amino acids. The germline V gene encodes CDR1 MNHNY and CDR2 SVGAGI (reference sequence). The CDR3 DNA sequence: TGTGCCAGCAGTTTTCGGACAATTTCAAACACCTACGAGCAGTACTTC. This gives the protein CASSFRTISNTYEQYF.

The rearrangement uses TRBV7-9 and TRBJ2-7; TRBD1 agrees at 9 bases. The CDR3 extends over 15 amino acids. Germline CDR1 SEHNR, CDR2 FQNEAQ (reference sequence). J lost 4 bases, V lost 5 bases, and 9 bases had no gene match. CDR3 nucleotide sequence: TGTGCCAGCAGCCATATAGGGACAGGGCGGTACGAGCAGTACTTC. Translated, it gives CASSHIGTGRYEQYF.

The V and J genes are TRBV4-3 and TRBJ2-7; 8 bases map to TRBD1. Germline loops: CDR1 LGHNA, CDR2 YSLEER. The V segment lost 0 bases and the J segment 6 bases; nucleotides outside the gene matches: 4. The CDR3 consists of 14 residues. CDR3 nucleotides: TGCGCCAGCAGCCAAGACGGACAGGGTTCCGAGCAGTACTTC. It specifies CASSQDGQGSEQYF.

This chain links TRBV7-9 with TRBJ1-2, with D perhaps TRBD1 (5 bases). Germline V CDR1 and CDR2: SEHNR, FQNEAQ (reference sequence). The CDR3 is 13 amino acids. V dropped 4 bases and J dropped 4 bases, with 10 bases sitting between them. CDR3 bases: TGTGCCAGCAGCTCCGGGACTTCCTATGGCTACACCTTC. Translating gives CASSSGTSYGYTF.

V usage is TRBV10-3 and J usage is TRBJ1-6; D is ambiguous. The CDR3 contains 15 residues. Trimming took off 0 bases at V and 9 bases at J, with 12 bases between the two ends. The V gene's germline CDR1 is ENHRY and CDR2 SYGVKD. The CDR3 is CAISESPGSSSPLHF. The DNA for the CDR3 is TGTGCCATCAGTGAGTCCCCAGGCTCGAGTTCACCCCTCCACTTT.

V gene TRBV6-5 combines with J gene TRBJ2-7, with a weak D call TRBD1 (6 bases). Germline CDR1 is MNHEY and CDR2 is SVGAGI. The CDR3 contains 14 residues. V lost 6 bases, J lost 2 bases, and 14 bases lay in between. The chain's CDR3 is CASSRNREPYEQYF. The CDR3 DNA reads as TGTGCCAGCAGCCGTAACAGGGAACCCTACGAGCAGTACTTC.

This clone has more than one count but fewer than ten. The rearrangement joins TRBV10-1 to TRBJ2-1, with 14 bases that match TRBD2. The CDR3 extends over 14 amino acids. Looked up from germline, CDR1 is WNHNN and CDR2 is SYGVQD (reference sequence). Trimming at V came to 9 bases and at J to 5 bases, leaving 3 bases not matched to a gene. CDR3: CARRGLAGDNEQFF. The CDR3, as DNA: TGCGCCAGGCGGGGACTAGCGGGAGACAATGAGCAGTTCTTC.